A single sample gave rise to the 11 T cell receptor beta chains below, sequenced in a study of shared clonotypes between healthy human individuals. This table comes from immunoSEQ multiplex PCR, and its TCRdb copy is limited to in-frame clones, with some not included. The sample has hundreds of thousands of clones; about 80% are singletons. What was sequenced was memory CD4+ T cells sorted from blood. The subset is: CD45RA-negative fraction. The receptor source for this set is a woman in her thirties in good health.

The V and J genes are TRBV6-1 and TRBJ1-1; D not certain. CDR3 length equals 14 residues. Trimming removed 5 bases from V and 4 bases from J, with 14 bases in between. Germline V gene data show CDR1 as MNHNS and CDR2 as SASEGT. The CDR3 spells CASSIPLRGTEAFF. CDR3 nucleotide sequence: TGTGCCAGCAGTATACCTCTAAGAGGCACTGAAGCTTTCTTT.

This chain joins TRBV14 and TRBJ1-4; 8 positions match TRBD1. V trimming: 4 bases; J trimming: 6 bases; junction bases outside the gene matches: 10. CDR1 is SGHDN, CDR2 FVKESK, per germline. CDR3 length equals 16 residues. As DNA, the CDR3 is TGTGCCAGCAGCCCCTCTAGGACAGGGCTTTATGAAAAACTGTTTTTT. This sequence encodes CASSPSRTGLYEKLFF.

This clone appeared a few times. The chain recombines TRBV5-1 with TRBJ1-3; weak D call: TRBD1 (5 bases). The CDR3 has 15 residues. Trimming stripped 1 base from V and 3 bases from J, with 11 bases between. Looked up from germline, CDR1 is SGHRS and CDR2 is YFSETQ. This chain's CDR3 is CASSLSGAIGNTIYF. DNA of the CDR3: TGCGCCAGCAGCTTGTCTGGGGCGATTGGAAACACCATATATTTT.

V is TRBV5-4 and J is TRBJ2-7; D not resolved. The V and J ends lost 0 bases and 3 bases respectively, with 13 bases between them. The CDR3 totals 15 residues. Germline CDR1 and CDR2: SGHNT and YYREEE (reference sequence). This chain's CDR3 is CASSLAPGGVYEQYF. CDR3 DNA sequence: TGTGCCAGCAGCTTGGCCCCGGGCGGAGTCTACGAGCAGTACTTC.

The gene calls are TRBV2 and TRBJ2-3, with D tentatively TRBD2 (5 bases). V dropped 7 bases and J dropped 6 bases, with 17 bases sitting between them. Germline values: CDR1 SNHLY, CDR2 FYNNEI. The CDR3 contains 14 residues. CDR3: CASTSAWSGDTQYF. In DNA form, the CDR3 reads TGTGCCAGCACTTCCGCCTGGAGCGGTGATACGCAGTATTTT. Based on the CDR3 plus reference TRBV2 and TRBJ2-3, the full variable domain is EPEVTQTPSHQVTQMGQEVILRCVPISNHLYFYWYRQILGQKVEFLVSFYNNEISEKSEIFDDQFSVERPDGSNFTLKIRSTKLEDSAMYFCASTSAWSGDTQYFGPGTRLTVL.

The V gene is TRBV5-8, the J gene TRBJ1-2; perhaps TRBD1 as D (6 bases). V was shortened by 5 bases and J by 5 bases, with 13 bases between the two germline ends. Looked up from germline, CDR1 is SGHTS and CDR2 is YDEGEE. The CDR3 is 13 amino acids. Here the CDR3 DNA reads TGTGCCAGCAGTTACGACAGGAAATATGGCTACACCTTC. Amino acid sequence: CASSYDRKYGYTF.

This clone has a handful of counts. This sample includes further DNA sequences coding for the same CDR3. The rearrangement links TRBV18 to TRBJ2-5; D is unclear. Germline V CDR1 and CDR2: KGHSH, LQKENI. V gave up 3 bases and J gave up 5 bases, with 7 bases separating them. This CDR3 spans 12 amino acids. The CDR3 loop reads CASSPQPETQYF. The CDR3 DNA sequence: TGTGCCAGCTCACCCCAGCCGGAGACCCAGTACTTC.

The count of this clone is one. The CDR3 loop is CASSAGTSGGITDTQYF. CDR3 in DNA: TGTGCCAGCAGTGCTGGGACTAGCGGAGGGATTACAGATACGCAGTATTTT. The chain recombines TRBV28 with TRBJ2-3; 11 bases agree with TRBD2. Germline V lookup: CDR1 MDHEN, CDR2 SYDVKM. V shed 5 bases, J shed 3 bases, and the junction held 10 bases outside the gene matches. The CDR3 runs to 17 residues.

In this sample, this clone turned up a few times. The CDR3 loop reads CASSQVTGEYEQYF. CDR3 DNA sequence: TGCGCCAGCAGCCAAGTTACGGGAGAGTACGAGCAGTACTTC. V and J are TRBV4-1 and TRBJ2-7; possible D gene TRBD2, 6 bases. Trimming shortened V by 1 base and J by 4 bases, and 11 bases separated the two germline ends. The CDR3 is 14 residues long. Per germline, CDR1 MGHRA and CDR2 YSYEKL.

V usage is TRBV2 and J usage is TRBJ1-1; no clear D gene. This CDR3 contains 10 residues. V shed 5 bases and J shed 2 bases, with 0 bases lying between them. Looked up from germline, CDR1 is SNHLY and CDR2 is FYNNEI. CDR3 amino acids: CASSNTEAFF. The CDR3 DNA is TGTGCCAGCAGTAACACTGAAGCTTTCTTT.

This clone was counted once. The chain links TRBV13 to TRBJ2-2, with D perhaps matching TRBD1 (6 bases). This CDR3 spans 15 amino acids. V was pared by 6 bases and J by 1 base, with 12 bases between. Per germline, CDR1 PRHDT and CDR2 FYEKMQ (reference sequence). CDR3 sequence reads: CASRTGLRNTGELFF. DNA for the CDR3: TGTGCCAGCAGGACAGGATTGAGGAACACCGGGGAGCTGTTTTTT.